This T cell receptor (beta chain) came from a study of OX40 agonist ivuxolimab in advanced cancers. Study as a whole: Dose-escalation patients suffered from hepatocellular carcinoma, melanoma, renal cell or head and neck cancer.

Measured with immunoSEQ multiplex PCR; TCRdb has only the in-frame clones, and not every one. The profile shows 50,000 or so clones, around 77% of them singletons. If patients had autoimmune disease history or systemic immunosuppression, they were excluded. The study sampled blood at baseline, cycle 4 day 1, and cycle 7 day 1. V was pared by 10 bases and J by 9 bases, with 16 bases between. Germline lookup yields CDR1 ENHRY and CDR2 SYGVKD. The CDR3 sequence is 12 residues long. Findings and limits, study-wide: Some of the nonresponding patients also showed low levels of normalized T-cell clonal expansion.

As regards this clone: Its cognate antigen is unknown.

The J gene is TRBJ2-1, the V gene TRBV10-3, with D unresolved. Specimen: CD4+ or CD8+ T cells sorted from blood, collected in a trial of the OX40 agonist ivuxolimab. This clonotype was obtained from an adult with an advanced solid tumor such as melanoma, head and neck, liver or kidney cancer. In DNA, the CDR3 is TGTGCCACTGCAGTGGGTCTTGGTGAGCAGTTCTTC. Amino acid sequence: CATAVGLGEQFF.